These T cell receptor beta chains were read from a single sample in a study of control samples from healthy donors and cancer patients. Profiling relied on immunoSEQ multiplex PCR, and the TCRdb table lists in-frame clones only, not all of them. The sample lists some 120,000 clones, 91% occurring once. Sequencing was performed on blood. All receptors come from a man younger than 35 in good health. Both conserved end residues are part of each CDR3. The D gene is left open where the match is weak. Clone size is given for some rows only: seen once, a few or many times, or a class if the clone is expanded.

NA	TRBJ1-1	TRBV6-1	17	TRBD1	TGTGCCAGCAGTGAAGTCCCCGGGACAGAGATGAACACTGAAGCTTTCTTT	CASSEVPGTEMNTEAFF
NA	TRBJ2-7	TRBV5-5	11	NA	TGTGCCAGCAGCTTGACATACGAGCAGTACTTC	CASSLTYEQYF
few	TRBJ1-4	TRBV3-1/TRBV3-2	16	NA	TGTGCCAGCAGCCAAGATGGGCAGGGCGGGTATGAAAAACTGTTTTTT	CASSQDGQGGYEKLFF
NA	TRBJ1-4	TRBV4-1	14	NA	TGCGCCAGCAGCCCAACCCGGGAACGGGAAAAACTGTTTTTT	CASSPTREREKLFF
NA	TRBJ2-3	TRBV7-9	14	NA	TGTGCCAGCACCCTAGCTACTAGCACAGATACGCAGTATTTT	CASTLATSTDTQYF
NA	TRBJ1-1	TRBV9	15	NA	TGTGCCAGCAGCGTAGTCGGATACATGAACACTGAAGCTTTCTTT	CASSVVGYMNTEAFF
NA	TRBJ2-1	TRBV5-4	15	NA	TGTGCCAGCAGCTCAACAGGGAAGTCTAGGAATGAGCAGTTCTTC	CASSSTGKSRNEQFF
NA	TRBJ1-2	TRBV30	15	NA	TGTGCCTGGAGCTTGGGGAAACCGTCTAACTATGGCTACACCTTC	CAWSLGKPSNYGYTF
NA	TRBJ1-1	TRBV2	13	TRBD1	TGTGCCAGCGAGGGACAGGTGAACACTGAAGCTTTCTTT	CASEGQVNTEAFF
NA	TRBJ2-2	TRBV5-8	15	NA	TGTGCCAGCAGCCCTGGATTCCTTGAGGGCGGGGAGCTGTTTTTT	CASSPGFLEGGELFF
NA	TRBJ1-2	TRBV19	15	NA	TGTGCCAGTAGTTTTCCCGGGACGGGTAACTATGGCTACACCTTC	CASSFPGTGNYGYTF
NA	TRBJ1-1	TRBV2	11	NA	TGTGCCAGCAGCCCTAACACTGAAGCTTTCTTT	CASSPNTEAFF
NA	TRBJ1-2	TRBV4-1	14	NA	TGCGCCAGCAGCCATCTTGTGAATAACTATGGCTACACCTTC	CASSHLVNNYGYTF
NA	TRBJ1-3	TRBV18	15	TRBD1	TGTGCCAGCTCACCACCGTCGACAGGGGGAAACACCATATATTTT	CASSPPSTGGNTIYF
once	TRBJ1-1	TRBV7-3	14	TRBD1	TGTGCCAGCAGCTCGGGACAGGGCCACACTGAAGCTTTCTTT	CASSSGQGHTEAFF
NA	TRBJ2-5	TRBV5-1	14	TRBD2	TGCGCCAGCAGCTTGGTAGCGACTAGCGCCCTTCAGCACTTC	CASSLVATSALQHF
NA	TRBJ1-3	TRBV5-1	16	NA	TGCGCCAGCAGCCTGATGGGGCCGAACGGAGGAAACACCATATATTTT	CASSLMGPNGGNTIYF
NA	TRBJ2-2	TRBV24-1	13	NA	TGTGCCACCAGTGATGGGAACACCGGGGAGCTGTTTTTT	CATSDGNTGELFF
NA	TRBJ2-2	TRBV5-1	16	TRBD1	TGCGCCAGCAGCTTGATGGGACAGGATAACACCGGGGAGCTGTTTTTT	CASSLMGQDNTGELFF
NA	TRBJ1-1	TRBV30	14	NA	TGTGCCTGGAGTTCGAAAGAGTTTAACACTGAAGCTTTCTTT	CAWSSKEFNTEAFF
few	TRBJ1-2	TRBV10-2	13	NA	TGCGCCAGCAGAGACGCCGGTGGGTATGGCTACACCTTC	CASRDAGGYGYTF
NA	TRBJ2-7	TRBV12-5	14	NA	TGTGCTAGTGGTTTTGGGGACCGTAACTACGAGCAGTACTTC	CASGFGDRNYEQYF
NA	TRBJ2-6	TRBV7-9	16	NA	TGTGCCAGCAGCTTAACCAGGAGCTCTGGGGCCAACGTCCTGACTTTC	CASSLTRSSGANVLTF
once	TRBJ2-3	TRBV4-1	14	NA	TGCGCCAGCAGCCATCTCGGGGTTGGAGATACGCAGTATTTT	CASSHLGVGDTQYF
NA	TRBJ1-2	TRBV9	16	TRBD1	TGTGCCAGCAGCGTAGCGCGGGACAGAAAACGCTATGGCTACACCTTC	CASSVARDRKRYGYTF
NA	TRBJ2-5	TRBV9	17	TRBD2	TGTGCCAGCAGCGCTCTCCCTGCGGGGGGGGGCCAAGAGACCCAGTACTTC	CASSALPAGGGQETQYF
NA	TRBJ2-5	TRBV18	13	NA	TGTGCCAGCTCACCACGAAACCAAGAGACCCAGTACTTC	CASSPRNQETQYF
NA	TRBJ2-7	TRBV7-2	17	TRBD2	TGTGCCAGCAGCTACCTAGTAGTTAGCGGGGGGGCCTACGAGCAGTACTTC	CASSYLVVSGGAYEQYF
NA	TRBJ2-5	TRBV14	14	TRBD1	TGTGCCAGCAGCCAAGCAGGGGGCCCAGAGACCCAGTACTTC	CASSQAGGPETQYF
NA	TRBJ1-2	TRBV6-1	13	NA	TGTGCCAGCAGTGAAGAGACAGTCCTTGGCTACACCTTC	CASSEETVLGYTF
NA	TRBJ2-1	TRBV7-2	16	NA	TGTGCCAGCAGCTTAGAGGGGGGGTCCGCCTACAATGAGCAGTTCTTC	CASSLEGGSAYNEQFF
NA	TRBJ1-1	TRBV5-1	16	NA	TGCGCCAGCAGCTTGGAACCCCACAGGGTGCACACTGAAGCTTTCTTT	CASSLEPHRVHTEAFF